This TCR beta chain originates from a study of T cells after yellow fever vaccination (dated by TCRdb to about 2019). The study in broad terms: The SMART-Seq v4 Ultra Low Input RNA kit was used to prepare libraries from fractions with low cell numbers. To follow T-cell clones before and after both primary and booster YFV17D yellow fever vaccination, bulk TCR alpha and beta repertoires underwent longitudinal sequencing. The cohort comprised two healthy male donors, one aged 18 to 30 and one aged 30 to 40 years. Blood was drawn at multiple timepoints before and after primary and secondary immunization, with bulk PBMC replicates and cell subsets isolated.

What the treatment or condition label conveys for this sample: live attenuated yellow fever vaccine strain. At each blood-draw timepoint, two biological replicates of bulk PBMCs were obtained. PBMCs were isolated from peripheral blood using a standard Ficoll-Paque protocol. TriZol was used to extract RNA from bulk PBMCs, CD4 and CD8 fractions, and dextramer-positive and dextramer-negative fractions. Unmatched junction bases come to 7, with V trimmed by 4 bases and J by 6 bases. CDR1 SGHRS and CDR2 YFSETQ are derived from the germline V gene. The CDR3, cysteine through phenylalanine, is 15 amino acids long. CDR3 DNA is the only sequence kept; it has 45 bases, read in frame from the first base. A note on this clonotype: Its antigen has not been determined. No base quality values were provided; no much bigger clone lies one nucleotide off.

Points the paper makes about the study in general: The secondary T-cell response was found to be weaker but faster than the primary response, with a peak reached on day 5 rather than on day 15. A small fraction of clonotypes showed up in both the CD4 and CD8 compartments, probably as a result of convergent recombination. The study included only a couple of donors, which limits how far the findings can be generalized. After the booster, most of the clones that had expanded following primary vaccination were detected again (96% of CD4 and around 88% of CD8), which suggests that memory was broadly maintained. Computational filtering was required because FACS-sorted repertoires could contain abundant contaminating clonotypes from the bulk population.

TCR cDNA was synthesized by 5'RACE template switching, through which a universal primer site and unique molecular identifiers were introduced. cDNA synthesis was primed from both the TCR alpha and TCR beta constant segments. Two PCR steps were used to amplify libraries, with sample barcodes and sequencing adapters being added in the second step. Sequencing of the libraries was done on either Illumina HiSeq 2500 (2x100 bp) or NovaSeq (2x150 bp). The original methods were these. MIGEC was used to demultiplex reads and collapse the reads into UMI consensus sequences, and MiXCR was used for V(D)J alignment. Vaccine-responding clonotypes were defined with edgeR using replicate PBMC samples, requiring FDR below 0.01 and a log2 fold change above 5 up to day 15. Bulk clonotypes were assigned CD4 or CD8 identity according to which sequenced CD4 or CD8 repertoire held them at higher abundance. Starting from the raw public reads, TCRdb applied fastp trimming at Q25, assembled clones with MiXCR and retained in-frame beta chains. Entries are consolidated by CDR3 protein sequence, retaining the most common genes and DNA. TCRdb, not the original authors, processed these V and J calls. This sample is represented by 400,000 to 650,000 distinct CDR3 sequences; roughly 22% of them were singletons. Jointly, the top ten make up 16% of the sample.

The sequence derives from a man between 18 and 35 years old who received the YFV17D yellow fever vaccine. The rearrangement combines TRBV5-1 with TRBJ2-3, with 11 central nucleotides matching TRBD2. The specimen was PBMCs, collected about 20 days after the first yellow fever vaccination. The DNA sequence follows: TGCGCCAGCAGCCACACTAGCGGGGGAAGGGATACGCAGTATTTT. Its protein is CASSHTSGGRDTQYF. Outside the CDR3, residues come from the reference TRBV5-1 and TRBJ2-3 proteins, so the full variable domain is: KAGVTQTPRYLIKTRGQQVTLSCSPISGHRSVSWYQQTPGQGLQFLFEYFSETQRNKGNFPGRFSGRQFSNSRSEMNVSTLELGDSALYLCASSHTSGGRDTQYFGPGTRLTVL.